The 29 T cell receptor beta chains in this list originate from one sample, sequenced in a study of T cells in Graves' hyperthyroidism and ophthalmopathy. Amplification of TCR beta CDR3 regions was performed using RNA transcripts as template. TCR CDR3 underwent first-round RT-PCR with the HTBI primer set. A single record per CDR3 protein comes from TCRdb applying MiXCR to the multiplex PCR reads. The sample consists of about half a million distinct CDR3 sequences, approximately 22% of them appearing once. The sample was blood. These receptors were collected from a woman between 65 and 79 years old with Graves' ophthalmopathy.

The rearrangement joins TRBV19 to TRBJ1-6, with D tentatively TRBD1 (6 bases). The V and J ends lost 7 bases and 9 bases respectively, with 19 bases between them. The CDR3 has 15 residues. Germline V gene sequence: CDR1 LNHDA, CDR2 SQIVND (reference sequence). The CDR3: CASTRGGGMGSPLHF. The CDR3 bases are TGTGCCAGTACCCGCGGCGGGGGCATGGGTTCACCCCTCCACTTT.

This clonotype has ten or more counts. The CDR3: CASSLTVSETQYF. CDR3 bases: TGTGCCAGCAGCTTGACCGTGTCGGAGACCCAGTACTTC. The genes are TRBV7-2 and TRBJ2-5; D is uncertain. Germline CDR1 SGHTA, CDR2 FQGNSA. V gave up 3 bases and J gave up 5 bases, with 10 bases separating them. The CDR3 has 13 amino acids.

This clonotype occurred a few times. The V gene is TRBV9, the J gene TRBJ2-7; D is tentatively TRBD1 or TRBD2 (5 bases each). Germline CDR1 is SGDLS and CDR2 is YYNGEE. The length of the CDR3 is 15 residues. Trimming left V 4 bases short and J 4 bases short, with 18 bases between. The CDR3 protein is CASSHYASGRYEQYF. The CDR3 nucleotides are TGTGCCAGCAGCCACTACGCGTCGGGACGGTACGAGCAGTACTTC.

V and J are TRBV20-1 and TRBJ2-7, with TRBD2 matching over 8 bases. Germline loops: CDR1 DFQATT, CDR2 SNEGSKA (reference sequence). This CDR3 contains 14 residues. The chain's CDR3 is CSGSGRALSYEQYF. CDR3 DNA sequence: TGCAGCGGTTCCGGGAGGGCCTTGTCCTACGAGCAGTACTTC.

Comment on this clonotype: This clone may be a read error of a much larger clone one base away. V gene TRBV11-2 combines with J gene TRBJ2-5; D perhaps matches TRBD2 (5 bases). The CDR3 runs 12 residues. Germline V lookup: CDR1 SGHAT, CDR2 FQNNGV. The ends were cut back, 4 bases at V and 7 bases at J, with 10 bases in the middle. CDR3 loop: CASSSGSGTQYF. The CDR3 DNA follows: TGTGCCAGCAGCTCCGGAAGCGGGACCCAGTACTTC.

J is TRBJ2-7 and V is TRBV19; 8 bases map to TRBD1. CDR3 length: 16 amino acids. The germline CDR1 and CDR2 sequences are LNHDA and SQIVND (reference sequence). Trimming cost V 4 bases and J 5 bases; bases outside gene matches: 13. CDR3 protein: CASSKDPRTGSDEQYF. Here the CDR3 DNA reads TGTGCCAGTAGTAAGGATCCACGGACAGGGTCTGACGAGCAGTACTTC.

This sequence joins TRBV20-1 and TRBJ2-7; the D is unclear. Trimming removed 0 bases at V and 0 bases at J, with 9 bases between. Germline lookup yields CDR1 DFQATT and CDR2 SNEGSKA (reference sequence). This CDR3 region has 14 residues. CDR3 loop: CSARDVQNSYEQYF. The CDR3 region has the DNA TGCAGTGCTAGAGACGTGCAGAACTCCTACGAGCAGTACTTC.

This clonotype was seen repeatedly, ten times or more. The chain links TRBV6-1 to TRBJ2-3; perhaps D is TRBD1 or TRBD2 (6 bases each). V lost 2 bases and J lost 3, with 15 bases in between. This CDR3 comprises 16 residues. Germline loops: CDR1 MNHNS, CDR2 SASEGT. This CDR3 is CASSESGGGTTDTQYF. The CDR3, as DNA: TGTGCCAGCAGTGAATCTGGAGGGGGAACTACAGATACGCAGTATTTT.

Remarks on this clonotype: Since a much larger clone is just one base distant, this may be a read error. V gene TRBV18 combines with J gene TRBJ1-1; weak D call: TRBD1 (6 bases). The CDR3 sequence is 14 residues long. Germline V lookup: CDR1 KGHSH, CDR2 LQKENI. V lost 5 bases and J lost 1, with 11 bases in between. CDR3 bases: TGTGCCAGCTCAGCCGGGACAACGAACACTGAAGCTTTCTTT. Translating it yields CASSAGTTNTEAFF.

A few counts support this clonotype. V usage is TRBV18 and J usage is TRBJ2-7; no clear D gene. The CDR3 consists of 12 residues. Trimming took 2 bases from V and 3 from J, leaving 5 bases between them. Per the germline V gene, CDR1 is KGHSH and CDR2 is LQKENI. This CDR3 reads CASSPKSYEQYF. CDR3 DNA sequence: TGTGCCAGCTCACCAAAAAGCTACGAGCAGTACTTC.

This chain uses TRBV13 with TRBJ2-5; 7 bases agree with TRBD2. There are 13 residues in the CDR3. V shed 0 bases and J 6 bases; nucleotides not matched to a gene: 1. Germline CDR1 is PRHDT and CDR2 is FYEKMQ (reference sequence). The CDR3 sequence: CASSLGGLKTQYF. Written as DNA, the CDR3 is TGTGCCAGCAGCTTAGGGGGACTAAAGACCCAGTACTTC.

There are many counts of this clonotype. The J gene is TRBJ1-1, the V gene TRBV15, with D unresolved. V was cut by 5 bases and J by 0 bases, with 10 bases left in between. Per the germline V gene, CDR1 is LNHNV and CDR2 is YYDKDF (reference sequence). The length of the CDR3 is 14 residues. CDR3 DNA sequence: TGTGCCACCAGCGCTACAGAAATGAACACTGAAGCTTTCTTT. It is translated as CATSATEMNTEAFF.

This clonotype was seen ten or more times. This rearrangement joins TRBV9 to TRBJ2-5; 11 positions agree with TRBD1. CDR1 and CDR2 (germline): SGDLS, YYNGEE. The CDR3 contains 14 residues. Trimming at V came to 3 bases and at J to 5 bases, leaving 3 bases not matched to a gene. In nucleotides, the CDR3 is TGTGCCAGCAGCGGGACAGGGGGCGGGGAGACCCAGTACTTC. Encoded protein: CASSGTGGGETQYF. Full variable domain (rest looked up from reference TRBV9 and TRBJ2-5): DSGVTQTPKHLITATGQRVTLRCSPRSGDLSVYWYQQSLDQGLQFLIQYYNGEERAKGNILERFSAQQFPDLHSELNLSSLELGDSALYFCASSGTGGGETQYFGPGTRLLVL.

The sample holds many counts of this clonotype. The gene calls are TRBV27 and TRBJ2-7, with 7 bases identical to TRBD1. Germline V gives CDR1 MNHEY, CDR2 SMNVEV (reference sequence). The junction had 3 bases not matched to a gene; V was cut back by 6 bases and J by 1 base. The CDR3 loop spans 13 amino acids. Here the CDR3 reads CASSPQGSYEQYF. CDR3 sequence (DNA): TGTGCCAGCAGCCCACAGGGGTCCTACGAGCAGTACTTC.

The CDR3 spells CAWSAQSTGNQPQHF. CDR3 DNA sequence: TGTGCCTGGAGTGCCCAATCGACAGGCAATCAGCCCCAGCATTTT. The V and J genes are TRBV30 and TRBJ1-5, with D possibly being TRBD1 (5 bases). The length of the CDR3 is 15 residues. V lost 1 base and J 2 bases, leaving 12 bases between the germline ends. From germline, CDR1 is GTSNPN and CDR2 SVGIG (reference sequence).

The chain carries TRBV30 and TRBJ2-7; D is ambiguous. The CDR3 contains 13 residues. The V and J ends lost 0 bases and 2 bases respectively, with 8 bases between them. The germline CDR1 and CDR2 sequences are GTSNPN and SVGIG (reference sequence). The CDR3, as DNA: TGTGCCTGGAGTGTCACAGAACCCTACGAGCAGTACTTC. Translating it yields CAWSVTEPYEQYF. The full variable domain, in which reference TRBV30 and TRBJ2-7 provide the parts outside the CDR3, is SQTIHQWPATLVQPVGSPLSLECTVEGTSNPNLYWYRQAAGRGLQLLFYSVGIGQISSEVPQNLSASRPQDRQFILSSKKLLLSDSGFYLCAWSVTEPYEQYFGPGTRLTVT.

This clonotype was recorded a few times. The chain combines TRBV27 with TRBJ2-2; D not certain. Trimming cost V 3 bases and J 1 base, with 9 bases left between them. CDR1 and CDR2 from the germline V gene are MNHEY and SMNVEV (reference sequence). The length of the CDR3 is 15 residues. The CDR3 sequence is CASSLGLGNTGELFF. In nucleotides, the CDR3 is TGTGCCAGCAGTTTGGGGTTAGGGAACACCGGGGAGCTGTTTTTT.

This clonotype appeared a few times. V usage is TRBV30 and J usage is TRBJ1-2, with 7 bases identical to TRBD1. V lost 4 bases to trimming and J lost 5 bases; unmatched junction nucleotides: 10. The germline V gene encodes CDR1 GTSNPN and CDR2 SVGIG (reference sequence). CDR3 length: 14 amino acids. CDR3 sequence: CAWKTQGVDYGYTF. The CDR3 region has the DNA TGTGCCTGGAAAACCCAGGGGGTGGATTATGGCTACACCTTC.

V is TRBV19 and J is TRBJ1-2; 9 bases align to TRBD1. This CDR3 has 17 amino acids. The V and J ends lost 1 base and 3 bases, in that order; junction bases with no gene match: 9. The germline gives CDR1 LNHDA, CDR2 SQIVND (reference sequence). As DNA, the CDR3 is TGTGCCAGTAGTATAGCCCACAGGACAGGGGCGGACTATGGCTACACCTTC. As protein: CASSIAHRTGADYGYTF.

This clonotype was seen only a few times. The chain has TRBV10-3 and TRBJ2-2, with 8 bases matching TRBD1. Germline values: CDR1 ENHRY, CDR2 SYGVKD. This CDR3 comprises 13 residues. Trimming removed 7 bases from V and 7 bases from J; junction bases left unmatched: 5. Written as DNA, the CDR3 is TGTGCCATCAAGGACAGGGTCGACGGGGAGCTGTTTTTT. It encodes CAIKDRVDGELFF.

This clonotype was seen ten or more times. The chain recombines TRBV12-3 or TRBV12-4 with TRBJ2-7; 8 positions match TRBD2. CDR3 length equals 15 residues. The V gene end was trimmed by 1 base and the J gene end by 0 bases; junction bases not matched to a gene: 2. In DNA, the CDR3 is TGTGCCAGCAGTTTAGAACTAGCGGCCTCCTACGAGCAGTACTTC. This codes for CASSLELAASYEQYF.

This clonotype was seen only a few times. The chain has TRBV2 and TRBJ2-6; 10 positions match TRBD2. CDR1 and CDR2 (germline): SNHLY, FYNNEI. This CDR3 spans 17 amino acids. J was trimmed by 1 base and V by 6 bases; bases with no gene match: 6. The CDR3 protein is CASSVLAGVSGANVLTF. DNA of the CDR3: TGTGCCAGCAGCGTTCTAGCGGGAGTGTCTGGGGCCAACGTCCTGACTTTC. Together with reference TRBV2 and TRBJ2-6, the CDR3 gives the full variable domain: EPEVTQTPSHQVTQMGQEVILRCVPISNHLYFYWYRQILGQKVEFLVSFYNNEISEKSEIFDDQFSVERPDGSNFTLKIRSTKLEDSAMYFCASSVLAGVSGANVLTFGAGSRLTVL.

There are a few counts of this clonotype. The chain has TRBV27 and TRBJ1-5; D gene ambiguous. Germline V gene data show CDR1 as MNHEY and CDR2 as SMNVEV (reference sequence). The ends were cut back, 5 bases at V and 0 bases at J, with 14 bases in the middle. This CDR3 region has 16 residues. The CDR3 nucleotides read TGTGCCAGCAGTCCGTGGGCCTCGTATAGCAATCAGCCCCAGCATTTT. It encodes CASSPWASYSNQPQHF.

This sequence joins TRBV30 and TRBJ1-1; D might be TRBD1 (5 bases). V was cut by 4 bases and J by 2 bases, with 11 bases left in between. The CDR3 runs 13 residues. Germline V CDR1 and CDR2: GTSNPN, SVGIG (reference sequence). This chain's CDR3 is CAWIRGGNTEAFF. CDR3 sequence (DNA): TGTGCCTGGATCCGGGGGGGAAACACTGAAGCTTTCTTT.

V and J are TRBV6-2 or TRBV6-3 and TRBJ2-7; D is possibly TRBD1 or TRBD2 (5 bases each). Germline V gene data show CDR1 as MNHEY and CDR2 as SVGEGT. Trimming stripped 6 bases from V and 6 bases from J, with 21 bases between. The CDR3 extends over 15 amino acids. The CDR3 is CASSAYRDGVREQYF. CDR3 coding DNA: TGTGCCAGCAGCGCGTACCGGGACGGTGTGCGCGAGCAGTACTTC.

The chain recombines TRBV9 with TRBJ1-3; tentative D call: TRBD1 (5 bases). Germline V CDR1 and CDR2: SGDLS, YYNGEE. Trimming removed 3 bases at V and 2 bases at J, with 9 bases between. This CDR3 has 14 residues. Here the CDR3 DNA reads TGTGCCAGCAGCGCCAGGGATCCTGGAAACACCATATATTTT. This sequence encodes CASSARDPGNTIYF.

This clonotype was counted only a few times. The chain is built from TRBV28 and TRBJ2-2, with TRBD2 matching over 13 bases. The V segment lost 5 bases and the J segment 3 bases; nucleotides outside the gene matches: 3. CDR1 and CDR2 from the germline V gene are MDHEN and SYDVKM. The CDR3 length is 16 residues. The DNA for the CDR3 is TGTGCCAGCAGTACCGGACTAGCGGGAGACACCGGGGAGCTGTTTTTT. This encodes CASSTGLAGDTGELFF.

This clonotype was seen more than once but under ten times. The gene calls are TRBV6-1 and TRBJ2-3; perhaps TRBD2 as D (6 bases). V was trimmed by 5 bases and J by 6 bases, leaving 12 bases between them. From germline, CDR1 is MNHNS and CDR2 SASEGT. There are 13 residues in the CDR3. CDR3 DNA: TGTGCCAGCAGTCGCCATGGGGGGGATACGCAGTATTTT. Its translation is CASSRHGGDTQYF.

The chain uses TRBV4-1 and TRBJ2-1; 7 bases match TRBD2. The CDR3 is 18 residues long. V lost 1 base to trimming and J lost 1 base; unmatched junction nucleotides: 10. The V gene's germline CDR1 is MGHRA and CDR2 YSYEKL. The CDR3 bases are TGCGCCAGCAGCCAAGTTTTTAGCGGGTCAAAATCCTACAATGAGCAGTTCTTC. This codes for CASSQVFSGSKSYNEQFF.